A selection of T cell receptor beta chains follows, all from one sample in a study of blood T cell repertoires in COVID-19. Generated by immunoSEQ multiplex PCR, the TCRdb table keeps only in-frame clones and is missing some. Of more than 300,000 clones listed, about 82% are singletons. Material: peripheral blood. The source of these receptors is a woman aged 50 to 60 with acute or convalescent COVID-19. Each CDR3 is given with its conserved first and last residue. The order of the fields is J gene, clone size, D gene, V gene, CDR3 protein, CDR3 DNA. The D gene is left open where the match is weak. Clone size, where shown, is once, few, many, or a class for clones that have expanded.

J gene: TRBJ1-5; clone size: .; D gene: .; V gene: TRBV28; CDR3 protein: CASSLKGTGFNQPQHF; CDR3 DNA: TGTGCCAGCAGTTTAAAGGGCACAGGGTTCAATCAGCCCCAGCATTTT
J gene: TRBJ2-7; clone size: .; D gene: .; V gene: TRBV28; CDR3 protein: CASRYRDYEQYF; CDR3 DNA: TGTGCCAGCAGATACAGGGATTACGAGCAGTACTTC
J gene: TRBJ2-7; clone size: .; D gene: .; V gene: TRBV5-1; CDR3 protein: CASSGLAQQYF; CDR3 DNA: TGCGCCAGCAGCGGGCTAGCCCAGCAGTACTTC
J gene: TRBJ1-5; clone size: .; D gene: .; V gene: TRBV4-1; CDR3 protein: CASSQTWTLNGNQPQHF; CDR3 DNA: TGCGCCAGCAGCCAGACATGGACACTCAATGGCAATCAGCCCCAGCATTTT
J gene: TRBJ1-4; clone size: .; D gene: TRBD1; V gene: TRBV7-9; CDR3 protein: CASSPGQVNEKLFF; CDR3 DNA: TGTGCCAGCAGCCCGGGACAGGTTAATGAAAAACTGTTTTTT
J gene: TRBJ2-7; clone size: .; D gene: .; V gene: TRBV4-1; CDR3 protein: CASSQDRGSSYEQYF; CDR3 DNA: TGCGCCAGCAGCCAAGACCGAGGGAGCTCCTACGAGCAGTACTTC
J gene: TRBJ1-5; clone size: few; D gene: TRBD1; V gene: TRBV7-2; CDR3 protein: CASSLAQGLNQPQHF; CDR3 DNA: TGTGCCAGCAGCTTAGCACAGGGGCTCAATCAGCCCCAGCATTTT
J gene: TRBJ2-2; clone size: .; D gene: .; V gene: TRBV5-1; CDR3 protein: CASSFKQYTGELFF; CDR3 DNA: TGCGCCAGCAGCTTTAAACAGTACACCGGGGAGCTGTTTTTT
J gene: TRBJ1-4; clone size: .; D gene: TRBD1; V gene: TRBV19; CDR3 protein: CASSILQGDEKLFF; CDR3 DNA: TGTGCCAGTAGTATCTTGCAGGGGGATGAAAAACTGTTTTTT
J gene: TRBJ2-2; clone size: .; D gene: .; V gene: TRBV9; CDR3 protein: CASRSNLNTGELFF; CDR3 DNA: TGTGCCAGCAGGAGTAACCTGAACACCGGGGAGCTGTTTTTT
J gene: TRBJ2-3; clone size: .; D gene: .; V gene: TRBV7-9; CDR3 protein: CASTRVGDTQYF; CDR3 DNA: TGTGCCAGCACTCGAGTCGGAGATACGCAGTATTTT
J gene: TRBJ2-3; clone size: .; D gene: .; V gene: TRBV9; CDR3 protein: CASSAGTRIPDTQYF; CDR3 DNA: TGTGCCAGCAGCGCCGGGACACGCATTCCAGATACGCAGTATTTT
J gene: TRBJ1-1; clone size: .; D gene: .; V gene: TRBV6-5; CDR3 protein: CASSYSGGEPEAFF; CDR3 DNA: TGTGCCAGCAGTTACTCAGGAGGGGAACCTGAAGCTTTCTTT
J gene: TRBJ1-2; clone size: .; D gene: .; V gene: TRBV18; CDR3 protein: CASSPPAGFNYGYTF; CDR3 DNA: TGTGCCAGCTCACCACCGGCGGGTTTTAACTATGGCTACACCTTC
J gene: TRBJ2-1; clone size: .; D gene: TRBD1; V gene: TRBV18; CDR3 protein: CASSPPGDRGYNEQFF; CDR3 DNA: TGTGCCAGCTCACCACCGGGTGACAGGGGGTACAATGAGCAGTTCTTC
J gene: TRBJ2-2; clone size: .; D gene: .; V gene: TRBV27; CDR3 protein: CASRTSRNTGELFF; CDR3 DNA: TGTGCCAGCAGAACTAGTCGGAACACCGGGGAGCTGTTTTTT
J gene: TRBJ2-3; clone size: .; D gene: .; V gene: TRBV7-8; CDR3 protein: CASSSHTDTQYF; CDR3 DNA: TGTGCCAGCAGCTCCCACACAGATACGCAGTATTTT
J gene: TRBJ1-1; clone size: .; D gene: TRBD1; V gene: TRBV28; CDR3 protein: CASSSPPDRDTEAFF; CDR3 DNA: TGTGCCAGCAGTTCCCCCCCGGACAGGGACACTGAAGCTTTCTTT
J gene: TRBJ2-1; clone size: .; D gene: TRBD2; V gene: TRBV7-2; CDR3 protein: CASSPSASGYNEQFF; CDR3 DNA: TGTGCCAGCAGCCCGTCGGCTAGCGGTTACAATGAGCAGTTCTTC
J gene: TRBJ2-7; clone size: .; D gene: TRBD1; V gene: TRBV7-6; CDR3 protein: CASSRSSGQGTYEQYF; CDR3 DNA: TGTGCCAGCAGCAGGAGTTCAGGACAGGGAACCTACGAGCAGTACTTC
J gene: TRBJ2-7; clone size: .; D gene: .; V gene: TRBV5-4; CDR3 protein: CASSLFGSYEQYF; CDR3 DNA: TGTGCCAGCAGCTTATTCGGTTCCTACGAGCAGTACTTC
J gene: TRBJ1-1; clone size: .; D gene: .; V gene: TRBV2; CDR3 protein: CASRQSAGNTEAFF; CDR3 DNA: TGTGCCAGCAGGCAATCCGCGGGGAACACTGAAGCTTTCTTT
J gene: TRBJ1-4; clone size: .; D gene: TRBD1; V gene: TRBV19; CDR3 protein: CASSRPGQGNEKLFF; CDR3 DNA: TGTGCCAGTAGTAGACCGGGACAGGGAAATGAAAAACTGTTTTTT
J gene: TRBJ2-5; clone size: once; D gene: .; V gene: TRBV18; CDR3 protein: CASSRFDGVETQYF; CDR3 DNA: TGTGCCAGCTCACGGTTCGACGGGGTTGAGACCCAGTACTTC
J gene: TRBJ1-5; clone size: .; D gene: .; V gene: TRBV21-1; CDR3 protein: CASSKVNTRDQPQHF; CDR3 DNA: TGTGCCAGCAGCAAAGTGAACACGAGGGATCAGCCCCAGCATTTT
J gene: TRBJ2-7; clone size: .; D gene: .; V gene: TRBV4-1; CDR3 protein: CASSQVSVPYEQYF; CDR3 DNA: TGCGCCAGCAGCCAAGTTAGCGTCCCCTACGAGCAGTACTTC
J gene: TRBJ2-3; clone size: few; D gene: TRBD2; V gene: TRBV4-3; CDR3 protein: CASSQDIAGATDTQYF; CDR3 DNA: TGCGCCAGCAGCCAAGACATTGCGGGAGCCACAGATACGCAGTATTTT
J gene: TRBJ1-2; clone size: .; D gene: TRBD1; V gene: TRBV12-3/TRBV12-4; CDR3 protein: CASSRGQGYGYTF; CDR3 DNA: TGTGCCAGCAGCCGTGGACAGGGCTATGGCTACACCTTC
J gene: TRBJ1-2; clone size: few; D gene: .; V gene: TRBV28; CDR3 protein: CASSLSVAGQVYGYTF; CDR3 DNA: TGTGCCAGCAGTTTATCGGTAGCAGGGCAAGTCTATGGCTACACCTTC
J gene: TRBJ1-5; clone size: .; D gene: .; V gene: TRBV5-5; CDR3 protein: CASSLVQDLNQPQHF; CDR3 DNA: TGCGCCAGCAGCTTGGTACAGGATCTCAATCAGCCCCAGCATTTT
J gene: TRBJ2-7; clone size: .; D gene: TRBD2; V gene: TRBV4-2; CDR3 protein: CASSQDGTSDDYEQYF; CDR3 DNA: TGTGCCAGCAGCCAAGACGGGACTAGCGATGACTACGAGCAGTACTTC
J gene: TRBJ1-2; clone size: .; D gene: TRBD1; V gene: TRBV6-5; CDR3 protein: CASRRQGRWYGYTF; CDR3 DNA: TGTGCCAGCAGGCGACAGGGACGGTGGTATGGCTACACCTTC
J gene: TRBJ2-7; clone size: .; D gene: TRBD2; V gene: TRBV27; CDR3 protein: CASSLTPGGVYEQYF; CDR3 DNA: TGTGCCAGCAGTTTAACCCCGGGAGGGGTTTACGAGCAGTACTTC
J gene: TRBJ1-4; clone size: .; D gene: .; V gene: TRBV24-1; CDR3 protein: CATGSLTERLPPTNEKLFF; CDR3 DNA: TGTGCCACCGGGTCGTTGACAGAAAGATTACCTCCAACTAATGAAAAACTGTTTTTT
J gene: TRBJ1-2; clone size: .; D gene: TRBD1; V gene: TRBV4-3; CDR3 protein: CASSQDREGYGYTF; CDR3 DNA: TGCGCCAGCAGCCAGGACAGGGAGGGCTATGGCTACACCTTC
J gene: TRBJ2-1; clone size: .; D gene: .; V gene: TRBV7-9; CDR3 protein: CASSFRSDEQFF; CDR3 DNA: TGTGCCAGCAGCTTCAGATCCGATGAGCAGTTCTTC
J gene: TRBJ1-5; clone size: .; D gene: .; V gene: TRBV11-2; CDR3 protein: CASSSPRQPQHF; CDR3 DNA: TGTGCCAGCAGCTCGCCCAGGCAGCCCCAGCATTTT
J gene: TRBJ2-7; clone size: .; D gene: .; V gene: TRBV5-1; CDR3 protein: CASSSVGGPTYEQYF; CDR3 DNA: TGCGCCAGCAGCTCAGTCGGAGGGCCGACCTACGAGCAGTACTTC
J gene: TRBJ1-1; clone size: .; D gene: TRBD1; V gene: TRBV27; CDR3 protein: CASSSRQGTRRDTEAFF; CDR3 DNA: TGTGCCAGCAGTTCACGACAGGGGACCCGTCGGGACACTGAAGCTTTCTTT
J gene: TRBJ2-2; clone size: .; D gene: TRBD2; V gene: TRBV27; CDR3 protein: CASSLAGTGELFF; CDR3 DNA: TGTGCCAGCAGTCTAGCGGGGACCGGGGAGCTGTTTTTT
J gene: TRBJ2-5; clone size: .; D gene: TRBD2; V gene: TRBV2; CDR3 protein: CASSYSGGQETQYF; CDR3 DNA: TGTGCCAGCAGTTATAGCGGGGGACAAGAGACCCAGTACTTC
J gene: TRBJ1-5; clone size: .; D gene: .; V gene: TRBV5-4; CDR3 protein: CASSLGSQPQHF; CDR3 DNA: TGTGCCAGCAGCTTGGGTAGCCAGCCCCAGCATTTT